The following is a T cell receptor beta chain sequence with its context. This entry belongs to a study of blood T cell repertoires in COVID-19. Study overall: Samples of COVID-19 (acute and convalescent) were obtained from the United States, Italy and Spain. T cells, B-cell-depleted T cells, or PBMCs supplied cDNA or gDNA.

Original methodology: Reference gene primer amplification in the assay estimated nucleated cell counts. The repertoire was sequenced with immunoSEQ multiplex PCR; TCRdb's copy has only in-frame clones and lacks some. V, J and clone size were drawn from that table, and D and trimming were deduced from the DNA. Of 80,000 to 100,000 clones listed, around 90% were seen once; the top ten hold 4% to 5%. Patients from Seattle were sampled longitudinally, starting during active infection. Germline V gene sequence: CDR1 SNHLY, CDR2 FYNNEI. The CDR3 extends over 13 amino acids. V was pared by 5 bases and J by 0 bases, with 7 bases between.

The chain employs TRBV2 and TRBJ1-1; TRBD1 is a possible D gene (6 bases). The TCR was taken from a human donor with COVID-19, enrolled during active disease. The donor label of this sample is uncertain. The sequenced sample consisted of peripheral blood. The CDR3 region is CASSTGMNTEAFF. The CDR3 bases are TGTGCCAGCAGTACAGGGATGAACACTGAAGCTTTCTTT.